Sequencing of this TCR beta chain was carried out in a study of cytomegalovirus exposure and HLA in healthy donors. The PCR was carried out with 60 Vbeta primers and 13 Jbeta primers. Assay: immunoSEQ multiplex PCR; the TCRdb copy retains only in-frame clones and omits some. The table shows some 130,000 clones, with about 80% occurring only once. Study-level findings and limits: A link between a missense DCLRE1C variant and TCR beta V- and J-gene trimming emerged from a later analysis. Follow-up analysis found HLA locus-dependent TCR association rates, highest for DRB1 and lowest for HLA-C.

This CDR3 contains 13 residues. The V and J ends lost 7 bases and 11 bases, in that order; junction bases with no gene match: 12. Germline-derived CDR1 and CDR2 are MNHEY and SVGAGI. As concerns this clone: What it recognizes is unknown. The same CDR3 is also encoded by other DNA sequences in this sample.

The study sampled nominally healthy donors, though unrecorded immune exposures were likely. The chain combines TRBV6-5 with TRBJ1-2; 8 bases align to TRBD1. This TCR was recovered from a human donor in good health. The material sequenced was PBMCs. The CDR3 bases are TGTGCCAGCACCTACCAGGGGGCGGGTGGATACACCTTC. Amino acids: CASTYQGAGGYTF.